These T cell receptor beta chains were read from a single sample in a study of shared clonotypes between healthy human individuals. Clones were sequenced by immunoSEQ multiplex PCR, and TCRdb holds only the in-frame ones, with some missing. Found here are some 2.1 million clones, 93% of them singletons; the top ten hold roughly 1.7%. Material for sequencing was naive CD8+ T cells from PBMCs. These receptors were obtained from a man aged 18 to 29 in good health. Some clones in this sample may be carry-over from other donors' samples. CDR3s include the opening cysteine and the closing phenylalanine or tryptophan. D genes are given only for firm matches. Clone size is not always given. Where it is, it says once, few, many or a class for expanded clones.

D: -
J: TRBJ2-7
size: -
V: TRBV28
CDR3: CASSPDETIIHEQYF
DNA: TGTGCCAGCAGTCCGGACGAGACGATTATCCACGAGCAGTACTTC

D: -
J: TRBJ1-2
size: -
V: TRBV4-2
CDR3: CASSDRGPSSGYTF
DNA: TGTGCCAGCAGCGACCGGGGACCAAGCAGTGGCTACACCTTC

D: -
J: TRBJ2-7
size: -
V: TRBV28
CDR3: CASSAPREVAYEQYF
DNA: TGTGCCAGCAGTGCCCCCCGGGAAGTCGCCTACGAGCAGTACTTC

D: -
J: TRBJ2-1
size: once
V: TRBV9
CDR3: CASSAHPDTLYNEQFF
DNA: TGTGCCAGCAGCGCGCACCCTGATACCCTATACAATGAGCAGTTCTTC

D: -
J: TRBJ1-2
size: once
V: TRBV30
CDR3: CAWTGGLGGYTF
DNA: TGTGCCTGGACCGGGGGGTTAGGTGGCTACACCTTC

D: TRBD2
J: TRBJ2-7
size: -
V: TRBV28
CDR3: CASSLVSGRAGEQYF
DNA: TGTGCCAGCAGTTTAGTTAGCGGGAGGGCCGGCGAGCAGTACTTC

D: -
J: TRBJ1-3
size: -
V: TRBV11-2
CDR3: CASSLDRGSGNTIYF
DNA: TGTGCCAGCAGCTTAGATCGGGGCTCTGGAAACACCATATATTTT

D: TRBD2
J: TRBJ2-1
size: once
V: TRBV6-5
CDR3: CASRVAGVAYNEQFF
DNA: TGTGCCAGCAGAGTAGCGGGAGTAGCGTACAATGAGCAGTTCTTC

D: TRBD1
J: TRBJ1-5
size: -
V: TRBV7-9
CDR3: CASSLGQGYQPQHF
DNA: TGTGCCAGCAGCTTGGGACAGGGCTATCAGCCCCAGCATTTT

D: -
J: TRBJ1-1
size: -
V: TRBV29-1
CDR3: CSVDQNTEAFF
DNA: TGCAGCGTTGACCAGAACACTGAAGCTTTCTTT

D: -
J: TRBJ2-7
size: once
V: TRBV9
CDR3: CASSPSYTLKVGEQYF
DNA: TGTGCCAGCAGCCCCTCCTATACCCTGAAAGTGGGCGAGCAGTACTTC

D: -
J: TRBJ2-7
size: -
V: TRBV7-2
CDR3: CASSSPRDTGYEQYF
DNA: TGTGCCAGCAGCTCCCCCAGGGATACTGGATACGAGCAGTACTTC

D: -
J: TRBJ1-1
size: -
V: TRBV4-3
CDR3: CASSQRGETPNTEAFF
DNA: TGCGCCAGCAGCCAACGGGGAGAAACCCCGAACACTGAAGCTTTCTTT

D: -
J: TRBJ2-2
size: once
V: TRBV19
CDR3: CASFRDTGELFF
DNA: TGTGCCAGTTTTCGGGACACCGGGGAGCTGTTTTTT

D: -
J: TRBJ2-7
size: -
V: TRBV28
CDR3: CASSFVGSVDYEQYF
DNA: TGTGCCAGCAGTTTCGTCGGTAGTGTAGACTACGAGCAGTACTTC

D: TRBD2
J: TRBJ2-2
size: -
V: TRBV2
CDR3: CASFSGRVTGTGELFF
DNA: TGTGCCAGCTTCAGCGGGAGAGTTACGGGTACCGGGGAGCTGTTTTTT

D: -
J: TRBJ2-2
size: -
V: TRBV5-6
CDR3: CASSLGLREHTGELFF
DNA: TGTGCCAGCAGCTTGGGTCTTCGGGAGCACACCGGGGAGCTGTTTTTT

D: -
J: TRBJ2-5
size: few
V: TRBV14
CDR3: CASSSTSQYF
DNA: TGTGCCAGCAGCTCCACATCCCAGTACTTC

D: TRBD1
J: TRBJ2-5
size: -
V: TRBV29-1
CDR3: CSVVARGRGPLGETQYF
DNA: TGCAGCGTTGTGGCTCGGGGCAGGGGGCCTCTTGGAGAGACCCAGTACTTC

D: -
J: TRBJ1-4
size: once
V: TRBV21-1
CDR3: CARMRANPHEKLFF
DNA: TGTGCCAGGATGCGGGCCAACCCCCATGAAAAACTGTTTTTT

D: -
J: TRBJ2-1
size: -
V: TRBV28
CDR3: CASSLLGGTLGGYNEQFF
DNA: TGTGCCAGCAGTTTATTAGGTGGGACCCTTGGCGGATACAATGAGCAGTTCTTC

D: -
J: TRBJ2-7
size: -
V: TRBV28
CDR3: CASNPIGAFYEQYF
DNA: TGTGCCAGCAATCCCATTGGAGCGTTCTACGAGCAGTACTTC

D: -
J: TRBJ1-1
size: -
V: TRBV19
CDR3: CASRYKNTEAFF
DNA: TGTGCCAGTAGATACAAGAACACTGAAGCTTTCTTT

D: -
J: TRBJ2-7
size: -
V: TRBV29-1
CDR3: CSVEWRTGRGEQYF
DNA: TGCAGCGTTGAATGGCGGACAGGGAGGGGCGAGCAGTACTTC

D: -
J: TRBJ1-2
size: -
V: TRBV27
CDR3: CASTAWAGEVLGYTF
DNA: TGTGCCAGCACGGCATGGGCGGGGGAGGTCCTCGGCTACACCTTC

D: -
J: TRBJ2-5
size: -
V: TRBV9
CDR3: CASSDRDPKDQETQYF
DNA: TGTGCCAGCAGCGACCGGGACCCCAAGGACCAAGAGACCCAGTACTTC

D: TRBD1
J: TRBJ2-7
size: -
V: TRBV7-6
CDR3: CASSLGQGAVYEQYF
DNA: TGTGCCAGCAGCCTCGGGCAGGGGGCGGTCTACGAGCAGTACTTC

D: TRBD1
J: TRBJ1-5
size: -
V: TRBV28
CDR3: CASSRGGWDNQPQHF
DNA: TGTGCCAGCAGCAGGGGGGGATGGGACAATCAGCCCCAGCATTTT

D: -
J: TRBJ1-1
size: -
V: TRBV7-9
CDR3: CASSLGVRLTDTEAFF
DNA: TGTGCCAGCAGCTTAGGGGTCCGCCTAACGGACACTGAAGCTTTCTTT

D: -
J: TRBJ2-3
size: -
V: TRBV7-9
CDR3: CASRPDAAYGVYF
DNA: TGTGCCAGCAGGCCGGACGCTGCCTATGGTGTGTATTTT

D: TRBD1
J: TRBJ2-5
size: -
V: TRBV9
CDR3: CASSPWTGGRETQYF
DNA: TGTGCCAGCAGCCCCTGGACAGGGGGCCGAGAGACCCAGTACTTC

D: -
J: TRBJ2-7
size: -
V: TRBV4-1
CDR3: CASSQEGYEQYF
DNA: TGCGCCAGCAGCCAAGAGGGCTACGAGCAGTACTTC

D: TRBD2
J: TRBJ2-7
size: -
V: TRBV4-1
CDR3: CASSPLPGLAVYEQYF
DNA: TGCGCCAGCAGCCCATTGCCGGGACTAGCGGTCTACGAGCAGTACTTC

D: -
J: TRBJ1-2
size: -
V: TRBV19
CDR3: CASTQGQFYGYTF
DNA: TGTGCCAGTACCCAAGGACAGTTCTATGGCTACACCTTC

D: -
J: TRBJ2-1
size: -
V: TRBV28
CDR3: CASSSLPYSGFSYNEQFF
DNA: TGTGCCAGCAGTTCACTGCCCTATAGCGGATTCTCCTACAATGAGCAGTTCTTC

D: TRBD1
J: TRBJ2-5
size: -
V: TRBV4-1
CDR3: CASSQDTDRAYQETQYF
DNA: TGCGCCAGCAGCCAAGATACGGACAGGGCCTACCAAGAGACCCAGTACTTC

D: TRBD1
J: TRBJ1-1
size: few
V: TRBV2
CDR3: CASSQPDREGTEAFF
DNA: TGTGCCAGCAGTCAACCGGACAGGGAGGGCACTGAAGCTTTCTTT

D: -
J: TRBJ1-4
size: once
V: TRBV28
CDR3: CASSLPPAGLYLVNEKLFF
DNA: TGTGCCAGCAGTTTACCCCCGGCAGGGCTCTACTTAGTTAATGAAAAACTGTTTTTT

D: -
J: TRBJ1-1
size: -
V: TRBV10-1
CDR3: CASSQKTGDEAFF
DNA: TGCGCCAGCAGTCAAAAAACAGGAGATGAAGCTTTCTTT

D: -
J: TRBJ2-1
size: -
V: TRBV30
CDR3: CAGGQRWRSSYNEQFF
DNA: TGTGCCGGGGGACAAAGGTGGAGGAGCTCCTACAATGAGCAGTTCTTC

D: TRBD1
J: TRBJ1-1
size: -
V: TRBV7-9
CDR3: CASSLGRQGGGNTEAFF
DNA: TGTGCCAGCAGCTTAGGAAGACAGGGTGGGGGGAACACTGAAGCTTTCTTT

D: -
J: TRBJ1-1
size: -
V: TRBV7-2
CDR3: CASNNRGDTEAFF
DNA: TGTGCCAGCAACAATCGGGGAGACACTGAAGCTTTCTTT

D: -
J: TRBJ2-6
size: once
V: TRBV27
CDR3: CASSPPGVNSGANVLTF
DNA: TGTGCCAGCAGCCCACCCGGGGTAAACTCTGGGGCCAACGTCCTGACTTTC

D: -
J: TRBJ1-2
size: once
V: TRBV2
CDR3: CASSDRSPATYGYTF
DNA: TGTGCCAGCAGTGATAGGTCACCCGCGACCTATGGCTACACCTTC

D: -
J: TRBJ1-5
size: -
V: TRBV4-1
CDR3: CASSQDHPVDRINQPQHF
DNA: TGCGCCAGCAGCCAAGACCACCCGGTGGACAGAATTAATCAGCCCCAGCATTTT

D: -
J: TRBJ2-7
size: -
V: TRBV5-1
CDR3: CASSLGYEQYF
DNA: TGCGCCAGCAGCCTCGGGTACGAGCAGTACTTC

D: -
J: TRBJ1-1
size: -
V: TRBV4-1
CDR3: CASSQAPFIAEAFF
DNA: TGCGCCAGCAGCCAAGCGCCTTTTATAGCTGAAGCTTTCTTT